The 23 T cell receptor beta chains listed next were all sequenced from one sample in a study of CD8 T cells in ankylosing spondylitis (dated by TCRdb to about 2017). The study at large found these results: Blood from ankylosing spondylitis patients appeared to be characterized by a TCR beta motif made up of several highly homologous amino acid variants.

The method behind the library was 5' RACE. Sequenced on an Illumina HiSeq 2500. TCRdb redid the processing of the public reads, applying fastp at Q25 and MiXCR, and retained in-frame beta chains. A single entry per CDR3 protein holds the most common genes and DNA from its merged rows. The sample yields 350,000 or so distinct CDR3 sequences; 8% were counted once. The ten largest clonotypes hold 13% to 15% of the sample. The antigens these receptors bind are not known. Material: blood, either unsorted or a sorted T cell fraction (not recorded which). All receptors derive from a male donor with ankylosing spondylitis.

This clonotype came up a few times. The gene calls are TRBV5-1 and TRBJ2-7; the match to TRBD2 covers 10 bases. The CDR3 sequence is 16 residues long. Germline V gene data show CDR1 as SGHRS and CDR2 as YFSETQ. V trimming: 4 bases; J trimming: 3 bases; junction bases outside the gene matches: 10. This CDR3 is CASSRSKGTSDYEQYF. CDR3 sequence (DNA): TGCGCCAGCAGCCGTTCCAAAGGGACTAGCGACTACGAGCAGTACTTC.

V gene TRBV3-1 combines with J gene TRBJ2-7, with D tentatively TRBD1 (6 bases). This CDR3 comprises 13 residues. V was pared by 0 bases and J by 6 bases, with 9 bases between. The germline V gene has CDR1 LGHDT and CDR2 YNNKEL (reference sequence). The CDR3 reads CASSQEQGREQYF. The CDR3 DNA is TGTGCCAGCAGCCAAGAGCAGGGGCGCGAGCAGTACTTC.

This clonotype was observed at least ten times. The V and J genes are TRBV24-1 and TRBJ1-5; D possibly corresponds to TRBD1 (5 bases). Trimming cost V 12 bases and J 4 bases, with 12 bases left between them. The CDR3 has 12 amino acids. CDR1 is KGHDR and CDR2 is SFDVKD in the germline V gene. CDR3 region: CAASGANQPQHF. The CDR3 DNA reads as TGTGCCGCATCCGGGGCTAATCAGCCCCAGCATTTT.

In this sample, this clonotype turned up a few times. The chain has TRBV12-3 or TRBV12-4 and TRBJ2-1, with 9 bases lining up with TRBD1. V was clipped by 6 bases and J by 16 bases; unmatched bases: 10. The CDR3 covers 12 residues. CDR3 loop: CASSLGQGQIFF. Here the CDR3 DNA reads TGTGCCAGCAGCCTTGGACAGGGGCAAATCTTCTTC.

The J gene is TRBJ2-7, the V gene TRBV10-3; D gene unclear. CDR1 is ENHRY, CDR2 SYGVKD, per germline. Trimming took off 4 bases at V and 2 bases at J, with 6 bases between the two ends. This CDR3 has 12 amino acids. The CDR3 loop is CAISATTYEQYF. The CDR3 DNA reads TGTGCCATCAGTGCCACCACCTACGAGCAGTACTTC.

The chain links TRBV19 to TRBJ1-5; D uncertain. V lost 7 bases to trimming and J lost 2 bases, with 9 bases between them. The length of the CDR3 is 13 residues. Germline assignment: CDR1 LNHDA and CDR2 SQIVND (reference sequence). As DNA, the CDR3 is TGTGCCAGTACACGGGGTCGCAATCAGCCCCAGCATTTT. Encoded protein: CASTRGRNQPQHF.

The V call is TRBV19, the J call TRBJ2-3, with D perhaps being TRBD1 or TRBD2 (5 bases each). Trimming stripped 7 bases from V and 0 bases from J, with 26 bases between. The CDR3 contains 19 residues. Germline assignment: CDR1 LNHDA and CDR2 SQIVND (reference sequence). The CDR3 DNA reads as TGTGCCAGTACCCATTACCGGGACGGACGCGCGCAAAGCACAGATACGCAGTATTTT. Residues: CASTHYRDGRAQSTDTQYF.

This clonotype was detected a few times. The chain combines TRBV5-1 with TRBJ2-5; D perhaps matches TRBD2 (5 bases). CDR1 and CDR2 from the germline V gene are SGHRS and YFSETQ. V lost 4 bases and J lost 5, with 15 bases in between. CDR3 length: 14 residues. The chain's CDR3 is CASSPGLGLETQYF. The CDR3 nucleotides read TGCGCCAGCAGCCCCGGACTCGGGCTCGAGACCCAGTACTTC.

This clonotype was seen more than once but under ten times. The chain employs TRBV3-1 and TRBJ2-1; TRBD1 might be the D (5 bases). Trimming shortened V by 0 bases and J by 5 bases, and 8 bases separated the two germline ends. In germline, CDR1 is LGHDT, CDR2 YNNKEL (reference sequence). CDR3 length: 14 residues. The CDR3 DNA follows: TGTGCCAGCAGCCAAGAGTGGACAAACAATGAGCAGTTCTTC. Its translation is CASSQEWTNNEQFF.

This clonotype was seen more than once but under ten times. This sequence joins TRBV12-3 or TRBV12-4 and TRBJ1-3; no reliable D call. This CDR3 spans 13 amino acids. V shed 2 bases and J shed 5 bases, with 7 bases lying between them. In DNA, the CDR3 is TGTGCCAGCAGTTTAAACGATAGAAACACCATATATTTT. Its translation is CASSLNDRNTIYF.

J is TRBJ2-1 and V is TRBV5-6; tentatively, D is TRBD1 or TRBD2 (5 bases each). This CDR3 contains 14 residues. CDR1 SGHDT and CDR2 YYEEEE come from the germline V gene. The V and J ends lost 4 bases and 4 bases respectively, with 12 bases between them. The CDR3 nucleotides are TGTGCCAGCAGCAGGGGACCCATTTACAATGAGCAGTTCTTC. Encoded protein: CASSRGPIYNEQFF.

The chain employs TRBV5-5 and TRBJ2-3; 11 bases fit TRBD2. The CDR3 is 18 amino acids. V shed 0 bases, J shed 1 base, and the junction held 7 bases outside the gene matches. CDR1 SGHKS and CDR2 YYEKEE come from the germline V gene (reference sequence). The CDR3 region has the DNA TGTGCCAGCAGCTTGGGTCGAGGACTAGCGGGTCGCACAGATACGCAGTATTTT. Protein sequence: CASSLGRGLAGRTDTQYF.

This clonotype was found a few times. Here the CDR3 DNA reads TGCGCCAGCAGCTTGTTCGGCCTAAGCACAGATACGCAGTATTTT. Protein: CASSLFGLSTDTQYF. The genes are TRBV5-1 and TRBJ2-3; D not certain. With 1 base removed from V and 0 bases from J, the gap between germline ends came to 9 bases. The CDR3 is 15 residues long. Germline V gene sequence: CDR1 SGHRS, CDR2 YFSETQ. The entire variable domain, with the rest obtained from reference TRBV5-1 and TRBJ2-3, is as follows: KAGVTQTPRYLIKTRGQQVTLSCSPISGHRSVSWYQQTPGQGLQFLFEYFSETQRNKGNFPGRFSGRQFSNSRSEMNVSTLELGDSALYLCASSLFGLSTDTQYFGPGTRLTVL.

The sample holds a few counts of this clonotype. The rearrangement links TRBV20-1 to TRBJ1-5; TRBD1 matches 7 bases. Unmatched junction bases numbered 9, after V lost 7 bases and J lost 6 bases. CDR3 size: 13 residues. Germline CDR1 and CDR2: DFQATT and SNEGSKA (reference sequence). The DNA for the CDR3 is TGCAGTGTTAGGACGACAGGGAGTCAGCCCCAGCATTTT. It specifies CSVRTTGSQPQHF.

This clonotype was counted only a few times. V gene TRBV27 combines with J gene TRBJ2-2; TRBD2 is a possible D gene (6 bases). Germline CDR1 is MNHEY and CDR2 is SMNVEV (reference sequence). V lost 4 bases, J lost 4 bases, and 10 bases lay in between. The CDR3 spans 14 residues. Here the CDR3 reads CASSSRESTGELFF. The CDR3 DNA reads TGTGCCAGCAGTTCCCGGGAGAGCACCGGGGAGCTGTTTTTT.

Ten or more counts support this clonotype. V gene TRBV20-1 combines with J gene TRBJ2-7; D is possibly TRBD1 (5 bases). Trimming stripped 3 bases from V and 3 bases from J, with 15 bases between. Germline V gene sequence: CDR1 DFQATT, CDR2 SNEGSKA (reference sequence). The length of the CDR3 is 14 residues. CDR3 region: CSASGLDRVYEQYF. CDR3 DNA sequence: TGCAGTGCTAGTGGGCTAGACAGAGTCTACGAGCAGTACTTC.

V and J are TRBV29-1 and TRBJ1-4, with D possibly being TRBD1 (5 bases). The CDR3 runs 12 residues. V was pared by 7 bases and J by 8 bases, with 14 bases between. Germline values: CDR1 SQVTM, CDR2 ANQGSEA. This CDR3 reads CSAGLGREKLFF. CDR3 bases: TGCAGCGCGGGACTAGGGAGGGAAAAACTGTTTTTT.

A few counts support this clonotype. This rearrangement joins TRBV4-2 to TRBJ2-7, with 10 positions matching TRBD1. Germline CDR1 reads LGHNA; CDR2 reads YNFKEQ. V was clipped by 6 bases and J by 0 bases; unmatched bases: 29. This CDR3 is 23 amino acids long. CDR3 protein: CASSQDRDRGPGSPLLSSYEQYF. Here the CDR3 DNA reads TGTGCCAGCAGTCAGGACCGGGACAGGGGACCGGGATCCCCTCTCCTCAGCTCCTACGAGCAGTACTTC.

The chain combines TRBV4-1 with TRBJ2-7; D possibly corresponds to TRBD1 (5 bases). The germline V gene has CDR1 MGHRA and CDR2 YSYEKL. The CDR3 length is 15 residues. Trimming took off 3 bases at V and 2 bases at J, with 14 bases between the two ends. The CDR3 bases are TGCGCCAGCAGCCACAATAAGGGGAATCCCTACGAGCAGTACTTC. Translated: CASSHNKGNPYEQYF.

The chain uses TRBV5-1 and TRBJ2-7; 8 bases agree with TRBD2. The germline gives CDR1 SGHRS, CDR2 YFSETQ. This CDR3 has 14 amino acids. Trimming cost V 2 bases and J 4 bases; bases outside gene matches: 5. In nucleotides, the CDR3 is TGCGCCAGCAGCTTCCCCGGGGGGGAGTACGAGCAGTACTTC. Its protein product is CASSFPGGEYEQYF.

This clonotype was observed a handful of times. The chain links TRBV24-1 to TRBJ1-6; D is ambiguous. The CDR3 extends over 15 amino acids. With 3 bases removed from V and 2 bases from J, the gap between germline ends came to 7 bases. Germline V lookup: CDR1 KGHDR, CDR2 SFDVKD. This chain's CDR3 is CATSDTRAYNSPLHF. The CDR3 region has the DNA TGTGCCACCAGTGATACGCGGGCCTATAATTCACCCCTCCACTTT.

This clonotype has a count of ten or more. The chain recombines TRBV27 with TRBJ2-1; 7 nucleotides agree with TRBD1. Unmatched junction bases numbered 4, after V lost 8 bases and J lost 3 bases. The length of the CDR3 is 13 residues. Germline-derived CDR1 and CDR2 are MNHEY and SMNVEV (reference sequence). The CDR3 here is CASGRQGYNEQFF. The CDR3 DNA reads TGTGCCAGCGGAAGACAGGGCTACAATGAGCAGTTCTTC.

This clonotype was counted ten times or more. The chain recombines TRBV5-1 with TRBJ1-4; no definite D call. The CDR3 is made up of 14 amino acids. Germline V gene data show CDR1 as SGHRS and CDR2 as YFSETQ. V gave up 0 bases and J gave up 5 bases, with 8 bases separating them. As DNA, the CDR3 is TGCGCCAGCAGCTTGGGCAGTGAAAATGAAAAACTGTTTTTT. It is translated as CASSLGSENEKLFF.